Each of the 6 T cell receptor beta chains below was sequenced from the same sample in a study of identifying expanded T cells in peripheral blood (dated by TCRdb to 2018 to 2020). Receptor amplification or capture employed the immunoSEQ multiplex PCR assay. In TCRdb, the immuneACCESS table is reduced to in-frame sequences with V and J assigned. These tables do not hold every clone; where another copy was compared, an unresolved V gene accounts for under half, and the others remain unexplained. The sample profile shows around 120,000 clones; more than 85% of them were found once. The ten largest clones represent about a sixth of the sample. Source material: blood. Every receptor here comes from a person aged 18 to 75 in good health.

The gene calls are TRBV7-8 and TRBJ1-5; TRBD1 is a possible D gene (6 bases). V lost 0 bases and J lost 7, with 16 bases in between. This CDR3 has 16 residues. From germline, CDR1 is SGHVS and CDR2 FQNEAQ. CDR3 in DNA: TGTGCCAGCAGCTTAGCGGGTGGGGGGCTCGGGCAGCCCCAGCATTTT. Protein sequence: CASSLAGGGLGQPQHF. The full variable domain, in which reference TRBV7-8 and TRBJ1-5 provide the parts outside the CDR3, is GAGVSQSPRYKVAKRGQDVALRCDPISGHVSLFWYQQALGQGPEFLTYFQNEAQLDKSGLPSDRFFAERPEGSVSTLKIQRTQQEDSAVYLCASSLAGGGLGQPQHFGDGTRLSIL.

The rearrangement links TRBV19 to TRBJ1-4; unclear D gene. CDR3 length: 12 amino acids. V was clipped by 3 bases and J by 14 bases, with 13 bases between them. CDR1 and CDR2 (germline): LNHDA, SQIVND (reference sequence). In DNA, the CDR3 is TGTGCCAGTAGTATGCGCCCCGGGTGGCTGTTTTTT. This sequence encodes CASSMRPGWLFF. Looking up the rest from reference TRBV19 and TRBJ1-4 gives the full variable domain: DGGITQSPKYLFRKEGQNVTLSCEQNLNHDAMYWYRQDPGQGLRLIYYSQIVNDFQKGDIAEGYSVSREKKESFPLTVTSAQKNPTAFYLCASSMRPGWLFFGSGTQLSVL.

The chain links TRBV5-8 to TRBJ2-5; 9 bases line up with TRBD2. V trimming: 2 bases; J trimming: 3 bases; junction bases outside the gene matches: 8. Germline V CDR1 and CDR2: SGHTS, YDEGEE. The CDR3 runs to 16 residues. The CDR3 protein is CASSFGELAGKETQYF. In nucleotides, the CDR3 is TGTGCCAGCAGCTTCGGAGAGCTAGCGGGGAAAGAGACCCAGTACTTC.

The chain recombines TRBV7-9 with TRBJ2-7; D gene uncertain. Trimming took 1 base from V and 2 from J, leaving 6 bases between them. The CDR3 runs to 13 residues. The germline V gene encodes CDR1 SEHNR and CDR2 FQNEAQ (reference sequence). The CDR3 here is CASSLGAPYEQYF. DNA of the CDR3: TGTGCCAGCAGCTTAGGGGCCCCCTACGAGCAGTACTTC. Supplemented by reference TRBV7-9 and TRBJ2-7, the full variable domain reads DTGVSQNPRHKITKRGQNVTFRCDPISEHNRLYWYRQTLGQGPEFLTYFQNEAQLEKSRLLSDRFSAERPKGSFSTLEIQRTEQGDSAMYLCASSLGAPYEQYFGPGTRLTVT.

There are a few counts of this clone. The rearrangement links TRBV7-2 to TRBJ1-2, with D possibly TRBD1 on 5 matching bases. Germline assignment: CDR1 SGHTA and CDR2 FQGNSA. V was clipped by 4 bases and J by 6 bases, with 21 bases between them. This CDR3 contains 16 residues. Here the CDR3 DNA reads TGTGCCAGCAGCTGGAGCCCGGGACGGGGGGTTGATGGCTACACCTTC. Protein: CASSWSPGRGVDGYTF.

In this sample, this clone turned up once. The gene calls are TRBV6-6 and TRBJ1-2, with D perhaps matching TRBD1 (6 bases). CDR3 size: 15 residues. The germline V and J ends were trimmed by 0 bases and 3 bases, with 11 bases remaining between them. The germline V gene encodes CDR1 MNHNY and CDR2 SVGAGI (reference sequence). The CDR3 region has the DNA TGTGCCAGCAGTTACTCGGGGGCAGAAGACTATGGCTACACCTTC. Protein: CASSYSGAEDYGYTF.